This T cell receptor beta chain was captured in a study of CD8 T cells in Susac syndrome. Sequencing of TCR beta covered CD8+ and CD4+ T cells obtained from blood. The multiple sclerosis controls were treatment-naive patients affected by stable or active relapsing-remitting disease. Both CD4+ and CD8+ T cells were negatively isolated, and TEMRA cells underwent FACS enrichment. About 0.45 to 1 ug RNA was reverse transcribed with random hexamers. The amplification used immunoSEQ multiplex PCR on TCR beta CDR3; it spanned 54 Vbeta and 13 Jbeta. TCRdb independently ran MiXCR on the immunoSEQ multiplex PCR reads; one entry per CDR3 protein. The table has about 150,000 distinct CDR3 sequences, about 95% seen once. The CDR3 has 11 residues. Germline CDR1 is SNHLY and CDR2 is FYNNEI. Trimming took 6 bases from V and 6 from J, leaving 7 bases between them.

Sample: CD8+ T cells from PBMCs. The gene calls are TRBV2 and TRBJ2-3, with no clear D. The source of this sequence is a human donor with multiple sclerosis. CDR3 in DNA: TGTGCCAGCAGGGATCTGGATACGCAGTATTTT. Amino acid sequence: CASRDLDTQYF. Full variable domain (remainder filled in from reference TRBV2 and TRBJ2-3): EPEVTQTPSHQVTQMGQEVILRCVPISNHLYFYWYRQILGQKVEFLVSFYNNEISEKSEIFDDQFSVERPDGSNFTLKIRSTKLEDSAMYFCASRDLDTQYFGPGTRLTVL.